This passage covers 26 T cell receptor beta chains from one sample sequenced in a study of blood T cell repertoires in COVID-19. The data were produced by immunoSEQ multiplex PCR, yet TCRdb's version contains in-frame clones alone and is incomplete. Of around 130,000 clones listed, 84% are singletons. The material sequenced was PBMCs or T cells enriched from blood (not recorded which). These receptors were collected from a woman aged 50 to 60 with acute COVID-19.

The V call is TRBV7-9, the J call TRBJ1-6; maybe TRBD1 (6 bases). Germline CDR1 reads SEHNR; CDR2 reads FQNEAQ (reference sequence). V dropped 5 bases and J dropped 10 bases, with 24 bases sitting between them. The CDR3 is 17 residues long. For the CDR3, the DNA is TGTGCCAGCAGCAATTCACAGTTACAGGGTTGGAGGTCACCCCTCCACTTT. This encodes CASSNSQLQGWRSPLHF.

In this sample, this clone turned up once. This chain links TRBV10-3 with TRBJ2-5; TRBD1 matches 9 bases. V shed 10 bases and J 5 bases; nucleotides not matched to a gene: 11. CDR3 size: 14 residues. Germline assignment: CDR1 ENHRY and CDR2 SYGVKD. In DNA, the CDR3 is TGTGCCACCGACCGGGACAGGGCATCGGAGACCCAGTACTTC. Translated: CATDRDRASETQYF.

The V call is TRBV6-2 or TRBV6-3, the J call TRBJ1-5; 9 bases agree with TRBD1. The germline CDR1 and CDR2 sequences are MNHEY and SVGEGT. The length of the CDR3 is 15 residues. The V gene end was trimmed by 6 bases and the J gene end by 7 bases; junction bases not matched to a gene: 10. The CDR3 loop is CASSPRTGARQPQHF. CDR3 nucleotide sequence: TGTGCCAGCAGCCCCCGGACAGGGGCGAGGCAGCCCCAGCATTTT.

J is TRBJ2-2 and V is TRBV2, with TRBD2 matching 12 bases. The trim removed 3 bases at V and 1 base at J, leaving 12 bases unmatched. Germline V gene data show CDR1 as SNHLY and CDR2 as FYNNEI. The CDR3 loop spans 20 amino acids. CDR3 DNA sequence: TGTGCCAGCAGTGATGTCTTGGGACTAGCGGGCGGGCGGAACACCGGGGAGCTGTTTTTT. Its translation is CASSDVLGLAGGRNTGELFF.

The chain combines TRBV5-1 with TRBJ2-5; tentative D call: TRBD1 (6 bases). Germline loops: CDR1 SGHRS, CDR2 YFSETQ. V lost 1 base, J lost 5 bases, and 12 bases lay in between. The CDR3 is made up of 14 amino acids. The CDR3 loop is CASSLWSGDETQYF. In DNA, the CDR3 is TGCGCCAGCAGCTTGTGGTCAGGGGATGAGACCCAGTACTTC.

The V gene is TRBV9, the J gene TRBJ2-3, with TRBD2 identical over 8 bases. CDR3 length equals 14 residues. Germline assignment: CDR1 SGDLS and CDR2 YYNGEE. Trimming at V came to 0 bases and at J to 7 bases, leaving 4 bases not matched to a gene. Here the CDR3 reads CASSVDGRGNTQYF. DNA of the CDR3: TGTGCCAGCAGCGTAGACGGGAGGGGAAATACGCAGTATTTT. Full variable domain (rest looked up from reference TRBV9 and TRBJ2-3): DSGVTQTPKHLITATGQRVTLRCSPRSGDLSVYWYQQSLDQGLQFLIQYYNGEERAKGNILERFSAQQFPDLHSELNLSSLELGDSALYFCASSVDGRGNTQYFGPGTRLTVL.

This chain connects TRBV7-2 to TRBJ2-2; 9 nucleotides match TRBD1. Germline V gene data show CDR1 as SGHTA and CDR2 as FQGNSA. The CDR3 has 17 residues. The trim removed 4 bases at V and 3 bases at J, leaving 9 bases unmatched. This CDR3 is CASSSISGTGYTGELFF. The CDR3 nucleotides read TGTGCCAGCAGCTCTATCTCCGGGACAGGGTACACCGGGGAGCTGTTTTTT.

This chain connects TRBV11-3 to TRBJ1-2; 8 positions match TRBD1. V gave up 5 bases and J gave up 5 bases; unmatched junction bases: 10. From germline, CDR1 is SGHNT and CDR2 YENEEA. The CDR3 spans 15 residues. Here the CDR3 reads CASSPRGQGAYGYTF. CDR3 nucleotide sequence: TGTGCCAGCAGCCCCCGAGGGCAGGGGGCGTATGGCTACACCTTC.

This sequence joins TRBV6-5 and TRBJ2-1, with 9 bases aligning to TRBD2. The germline V gene encodes CDR1 MNHEY and CDR2 SVGAGI. This CDR3 contains 15 residues. The V segment lost 7 bases and the J segment 8 bases; nucleotides outside the gene matches: 12. The CDR3 DNA reads TGTGCCAGCACTATGGGGGCGGGAGGGCCGGATGAGCAGTTCTTC. It translates to CASTMGAGGPDEQFF.

J is TRBJ2-7 and V is TRBV9; a weak D match, TRBD2 (6 bases). Trimming removed 0 bases at V and 2 bases at J, with 9 bases between. The germline V gene encodes CDR1 SGDLS and CDR2 YYNGEE. The CDR3 sequence is 14 residues long. The CDR3 reads CASSVDAGPYEQYF. CDR3 nucleotide sequence: TGTGCCAGCAGCGTAGACGCGGGGCCCTACGAGCAGTACTTC.

This rearrangement joins TRBV7-2 to TRBJ1-4; D uncertain. From germline, CDR1 is SGHTA and CDR2 FQGNSA. This CDR3 has 15 residues. V was cut by 5 bases and J by 2 bases, with 12 bases left in between. CDR3 sequence (DNA): TGTGCCAGCAGCCCTAATATCTTTACTAATGAAAAACTGTTTTTT. Its translation is CASSPNIFTNEKLFF.

This rearrangement joins TRBV7-9 to TRBJ2-3, with TRBD2 matching over 12 bases. The CDR3 spans 16 residues. V gave up 6 bases and J gave up 0 bases; unmatched junction bases: 4. Germline V CDR1 and CDR2: SEHNR, FQNEAQ (reference sequence). The CDR3 DNA follows: TGTGCCAGCAGTCGAGGGACTAGCGGGAGCACAGATACGCAGTATTTT. This translates into CASSRGTSGSTDTQYF.

This clone was seen a few times. The gene calls are TRBV7-9 and TRBJ1-2; no reliable D call. The CDR3 loop spans 12 amino acids. Germline lookup yields CDR1 SEHNR and CDR2 FQNEAQ (reference sequence). Trimming cost V 2 bases and J 7 bases, with 8 bases left between them. This CDR3 is CASSLTRGGYTF. CDR3 in DNA: TGTGCCAGCAGCTTAACGCGGGGTGGCTACACCTTC. The full variable domain, completed using reference TRBV7-9 and TRBJ1-2, is DTGVSQNPRHKITKRGQNVTFRCDPISEHNRLYWYRQTLGQGPEFLTYFQNEAQLEKSRLLSDRFSAERPKGSFSTLEIQRTEQGDSAMYLCASSLTRGGYTFGSGTRLTVV.

This chain links TRBV7-9 with TRBJ1-1; TRBD1 aligns across 7 bases. The CDR3 spans 13 residues. The V gene end was trimmed by 5 bases and the J gene end by 7 bases; junction bases not matched to a gene: 7. Germline CDR1 and CDR2: SEHNR and FQNEAQ (reference sequence). Written as DNA, the CDR3 is TGTGCCAGCAGCCCGAGACAGGGCGATGAAGCTTTCTTT. It encodes CASSPRQGDEAFF. The whole variable domain, filled in from reference TRBV7-9 and TRBJ1-1, reads DTGVSQNPRHKITKRGQNVTFRCDPISEHNRLYWYRQTLGQGPEFLTYFQNEAQLEKSRLLSDRFSAERPKGSFSTLEIQRTEQGDSAMYLCASSPRQGDEAFFGQGTRLTVV.

This chain uses TRBV25-1 with TRBJ2-1; 9 bases are shared with TRBD1. The CDR3 spans 14 residues. The V gene end was trimmed by 7 bases and the J gene end by 6 bases; junction bases not matched to a gene: 7. Germline CDR1 is MGHDK and CDR2 is SYGVNS. This CDR3 is CASNDVGQGNEQFF. The CDR3 DNA reads as TGTGCCAGCAATGACGTGGGACAGGGCAATGAGCAGTTCTTC. The full variable domain, with the rest looked up from reference TRBV25-1 and TRBJ2-1, is EADIYQTPRYLVIGTGKKITLECSQTMGHDKMYWYQQDPGMELHLIHYSYGVNSTEKGDLSSESTVSRIRTEHFPLTLESARPSHTSQYLCASNDVGQGNEQFFGPGTRLTVL.

On this clone itself: Other DNA sequences from this sample encode an identical CDR3 as well. The chain couples TRBV14 to TRBJ1-3, with D unclear. The CDR3 spans 15 residues. CDR1 is SGHDN, CDR2 FVKESK, per germline. The ends were cut back, 0 bases at V and 2 bases at J, with 8 bases in the middle. The CDR3, as DNA: TGTGCCAGCAGCCAAGATGGCCGGGCTGGAAACACCATATATTTT. Translated: CASSQDGRAGNTIYF.

This clone has more than one count but fewer than ten. J is TRBJ1-1 and V is TRBV11-2; 8 nucleotides line up with TRBD1. Germline V lookup: CDR1 SGHAT, CDR2 FQNNGV. This CDR3 is 15 amino acids long. After removal of 0 bases from V and 7 bases from J, the junction contained 7 bases not matched to a gene. The CDR3 reads CASSLDRTGTYEAFF. CDR3 nucleotide sequence: TGTGCCAGCAGCTTAGACCGGACAGGGACGTATGAAGCTTTCTTT.

This rearrangement joins TRBV21-1 to TRBJ2-1; TRBD1 was called by the table and not checked on the DNA. TRBV21-1 is termed a pseudogene. The CDR3 is made up of 14 amino acids. The DNA of the CDR3 is TGTGCCAGCAGCAAAAGCCCAGCAGGGTATGAGCAGTTCTTC. Amino acids: CASSKSPAGYEQFF.

This clone has only one observation. The rearrangement joins TRBV6-2 or TRBV6-3 to TRBJ1-4; TRBD1 is a possible D gene (5 bases). Germline V gives CDR1 MNHEY, CDR2 SVGEGT. With 0 bases removed from V and 12 bases from J, the gap between germline ends came to 17 bases. The CDR3 is made up of 15 amino acids. The DNA for the CDR3 is TGTGCCAGCAGTTACTCTCGGGGGACTTCTATTGAACTGTTTTTT. This sequence encodes CASSYSRGTSIELFF.

Worth noting for this clone: One junction end does not reproduce the germline sequence, and a read error may be involved. The CDR3 DNA follows: TGTGCCAGCAGTTACCCACAAGACGGGGGGCGAGTCTTTTTC. Protein product: CASSYPQDGGRVFF. The J gene is TRBJ2-7, the V gene TRBV6-6, with D tentatively TRBD2 (7 bases). This CDR3 contains 14 residues. Germline assignment: CDR1 MNHNY and CDR2 SVGAGI (reference sequence).

The gene calls are TRBV7-2 and TRBJ1-1; no definite D call. The V end was cut by 3 bases, the J end by 2 bases, with 10 bases between. The CDR3 length is 14 residues. CDR1 and CDR2 (germline): SGHTA, FQGNSA. The CDR3 nucleotides are TGTGCCAGCAGCTTGCGTGGTCAAAACACTGAAGCTTTCTTT. Amino acid sequence: CASSLRGQNTEAFF. Full variable domain (outside the CDR3, taken from reference TRBV7-2 and TRBJ1-1): GAGVSQSPSNKVTEKGKDVELRCDPISGHTALYWYRQSLGQGLEFLIYFQGNSAPDKSGLPSDRFSAERTGGSVSTLTIQRTQQEDSAVYLCASSLRGQNTEAFFGQGTRLTVV.

In DNA, the CDR3 is TGTGCCAGCAGGAGGGCTACCTACTACAATGAGCAGTTCTTC. Amino acid sequence: CASRRATYYNEQFF. The V call is TRBV27, the J call TRBJ2-1, with a possible D match to TRBD2 (5 bases). Germline V gives CDR1 MNHEY, CDR2 SMNVEV (reference sequence). The germline V and J ends were trimmed by 6 bases and 3 bases, with 12 bases remaining between them. This CDR3 contains 14 residues.

The gene calls are TRBV29-1 and TRBJ2-1; D remains unclear. The CDR3 totals 13 residues. V was pared by 5 bases and J by 4 bases, with 12 bases between. Germline CDR1 SQVTM, CDR2 ANQGSEA. The CDR3, as DNA: TGCAGCGTTTGGGCAGGTCCGTACAATGAGCAGTTCTTC. Translated, it gives CSVWAGPYNEQFF.

The chain combines TRBV11-3 with TRBJ1-6, with D tentatively TRBD1 (6 bases). The CDR3 spans 16 residues. The germline gives CDR1 SGHNT, CDR2 YENEEA. The V end lost 6 bases, the J end lost 9 bases, and 21 bases lay between the germline ends. The CDR3 nucleotides are TGTGCCAGCAGAGCGCCCCTGAGTAGGGGGGGTTCACCCCTCCACTTT. Its translation: CASRAPLSRGGSPLHF.

The rearrangement uses TRBV24-1 and TRBJ2-1; 11 nucleotides match TRBD2. Germline CDR1 and CDR2: KGHDR and SFDVKD. The ends lost 4 bases at V and 6 bases at J; junction bases unmatched: 7. The CDR3 has 16 amino acids. The CDR3 DNA is TGTGCCACCAGTGACGGACTAGCGGGTTGGGTCAATGAGCAGTTCTTC. Its translation is CATSDGLAGWVNEQFF.

This clone was found a few times. V usage is TRBV24-1 and J usage is TRBJ2-3; D remains unclear. The CDR3 contains 13 residues. Germline V CDR1 and CDR2: KGHDR, SFDVKD. V was trimmed by 11 bases and J by 2 bases, leaving 13 bases between them. Here the CDR3 reads CAISDSVTDTQYF. The CDR3 DNA reads as TGTGCCATCTCCGACTCGGTCACAGATACGCAGTATTTT.